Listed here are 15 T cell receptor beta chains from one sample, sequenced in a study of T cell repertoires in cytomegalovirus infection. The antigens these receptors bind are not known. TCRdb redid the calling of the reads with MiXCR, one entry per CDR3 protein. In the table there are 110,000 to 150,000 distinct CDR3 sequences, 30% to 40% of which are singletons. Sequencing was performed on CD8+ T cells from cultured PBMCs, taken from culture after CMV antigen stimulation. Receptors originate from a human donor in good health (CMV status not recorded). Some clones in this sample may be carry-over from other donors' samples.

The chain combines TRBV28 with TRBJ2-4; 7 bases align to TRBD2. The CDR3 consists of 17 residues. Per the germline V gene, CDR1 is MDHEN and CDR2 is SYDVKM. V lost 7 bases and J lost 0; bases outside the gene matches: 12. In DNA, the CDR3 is TGTGCCAGCAAGGGCGGGGGACTCCAACTAGCCAAAAACATTCAGTACTTC. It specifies CASKGGGLQLAKNIQYF.

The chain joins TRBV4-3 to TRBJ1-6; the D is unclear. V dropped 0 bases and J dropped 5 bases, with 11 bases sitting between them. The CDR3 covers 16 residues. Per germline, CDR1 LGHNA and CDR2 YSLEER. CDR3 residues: CASSQDVGVNNSPLHF. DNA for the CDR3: TGCGCCAGCAGCCAAGATGTGGGTGTCAATAATTCACCCCTCCACTTT.

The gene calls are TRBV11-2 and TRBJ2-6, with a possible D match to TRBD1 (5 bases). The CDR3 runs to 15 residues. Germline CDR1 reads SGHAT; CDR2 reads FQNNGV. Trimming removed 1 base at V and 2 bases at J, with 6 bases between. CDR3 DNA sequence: TGTGCCAGCAGCTTAGTAGGGGCTGGGGCCAACGTCCTGACTTTC. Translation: CASSLVGAGANVLTF.

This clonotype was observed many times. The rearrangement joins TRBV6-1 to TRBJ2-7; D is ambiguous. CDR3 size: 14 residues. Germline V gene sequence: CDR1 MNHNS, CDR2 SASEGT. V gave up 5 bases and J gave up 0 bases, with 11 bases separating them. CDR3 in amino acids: CASSFRVSSYEQYF. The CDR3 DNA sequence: TGTGCCAGCAGTTTCCGGGTGAGCTCCTACGAGCAGTACTTC.

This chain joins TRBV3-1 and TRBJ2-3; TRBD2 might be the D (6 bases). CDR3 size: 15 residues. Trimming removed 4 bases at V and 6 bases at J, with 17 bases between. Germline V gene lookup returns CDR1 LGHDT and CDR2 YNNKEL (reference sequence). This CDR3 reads CASSPSSDSGDTQYF. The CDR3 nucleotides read TGTGCCAGCAGCCCTTCTAGCGACTCCGGTGATACGCAGTATTTT.

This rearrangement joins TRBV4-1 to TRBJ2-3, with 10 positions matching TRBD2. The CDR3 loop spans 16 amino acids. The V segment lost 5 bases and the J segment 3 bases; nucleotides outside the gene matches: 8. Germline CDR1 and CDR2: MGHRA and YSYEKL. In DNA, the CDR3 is TGCGCCAGCAGCTCCTACAGCGGGGGGGGAACAGATACGCAGTATTTT. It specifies CASSSYSGGGTDTQYF.

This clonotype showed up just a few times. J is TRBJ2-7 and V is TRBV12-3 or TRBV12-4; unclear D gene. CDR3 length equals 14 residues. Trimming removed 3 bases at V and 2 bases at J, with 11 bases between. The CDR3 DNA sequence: TGTGCCAGCAGTTTGGTCGCGAACCCCTACGAGCAGTACTTC. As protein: CASSLVANPYEQYF.

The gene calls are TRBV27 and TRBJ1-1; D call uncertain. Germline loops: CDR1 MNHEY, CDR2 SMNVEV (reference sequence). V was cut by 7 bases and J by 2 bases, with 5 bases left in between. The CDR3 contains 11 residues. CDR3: CASKANTEAFF. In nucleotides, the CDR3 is TGTGCCAGCAAGGCAAACACTGAAGCTTTCTTT.

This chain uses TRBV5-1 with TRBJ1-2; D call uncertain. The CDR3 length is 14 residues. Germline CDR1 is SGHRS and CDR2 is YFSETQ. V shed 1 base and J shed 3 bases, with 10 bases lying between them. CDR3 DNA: TGCGCCAGCAGCTTGTATGATCCCGACTATGGCTACACCTTC. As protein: CASSLYDPDYGYTF.

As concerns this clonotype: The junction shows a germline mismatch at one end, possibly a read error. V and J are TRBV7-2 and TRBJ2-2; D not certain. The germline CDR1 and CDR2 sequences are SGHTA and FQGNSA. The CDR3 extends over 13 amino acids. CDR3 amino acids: CACSLGISGELFF. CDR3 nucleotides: TGTGCCTGCAGCTTAGGGATTTCCGGGGAGCTGTTTTTT.

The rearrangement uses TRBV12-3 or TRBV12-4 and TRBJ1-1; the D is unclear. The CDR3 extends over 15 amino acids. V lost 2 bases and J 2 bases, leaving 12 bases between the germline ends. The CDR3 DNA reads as TGTGCCAGCAGTTTAAGGGAACCCGAAAACACTGAAGCTTTCTTT. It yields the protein CASSLREPENTEAFF.

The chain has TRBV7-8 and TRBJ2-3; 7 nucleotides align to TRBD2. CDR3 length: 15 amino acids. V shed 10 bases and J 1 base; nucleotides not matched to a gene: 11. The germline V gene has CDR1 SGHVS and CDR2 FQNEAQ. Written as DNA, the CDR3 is TGTGCCACCACTTGCGGGGGATCGGGCACAGATACGCAGTATTTT. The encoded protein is CATTCGGSGTDTQYF.

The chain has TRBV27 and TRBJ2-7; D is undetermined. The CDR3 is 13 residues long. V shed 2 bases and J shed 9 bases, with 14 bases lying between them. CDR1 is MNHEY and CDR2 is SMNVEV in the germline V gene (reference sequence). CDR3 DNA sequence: TGTGCCAGCAGTTTAGTTATAGGTAGTTCGCAGTACTTC. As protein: CASSLVIGSSQYF.

The CDR3 spells CASRIDRYVGNTIYF. CDR3 bases: TGTGCCAGCAGAATTGACAGATACGTCGGAAACACCATATATTTT. The chain links TRBV5-5 to TRBJ1-3, with TRBD1 as a possible D gene (5 bases). Germline CDR1 SGHKS, CDR2 YYEKEE (reference sequence). The CDR3 consists of 15 residues. Trimming cost V 5 bases and J 4 bases, with 16 bases left between them.

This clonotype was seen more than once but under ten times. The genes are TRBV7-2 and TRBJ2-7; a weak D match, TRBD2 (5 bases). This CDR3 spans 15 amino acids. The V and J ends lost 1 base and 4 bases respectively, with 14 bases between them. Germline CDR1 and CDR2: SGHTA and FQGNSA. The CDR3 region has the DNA TGTGCCAGCAGCTTAGGAGGGATGGGGTTATACGAGCAGTACTTC. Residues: CASSLGGMGLYEQYF.